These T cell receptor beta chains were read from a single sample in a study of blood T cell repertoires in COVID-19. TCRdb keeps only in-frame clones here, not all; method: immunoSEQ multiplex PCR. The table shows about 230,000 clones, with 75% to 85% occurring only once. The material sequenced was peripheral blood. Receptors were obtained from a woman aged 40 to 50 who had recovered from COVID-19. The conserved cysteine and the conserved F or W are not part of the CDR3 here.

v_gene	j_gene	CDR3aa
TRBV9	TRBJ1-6	ASSVDPGFNSPLH
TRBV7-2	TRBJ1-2	ASSLGREGAYGYT
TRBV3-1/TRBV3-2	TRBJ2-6	ASSQVVVLVDSPSGANVLT
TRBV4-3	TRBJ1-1	ASSPQGLGPEAF
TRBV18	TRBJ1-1	ASSREENTEAF
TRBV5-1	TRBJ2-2	ASSFSGGFTGELF
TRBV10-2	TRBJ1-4	ASSEPTGTEKLF
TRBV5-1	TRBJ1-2	ASSLGQDSMGYT
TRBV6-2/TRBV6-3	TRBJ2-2	ASSYPSHRADTGELF
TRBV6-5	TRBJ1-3	ASSYKSYSGNTIY
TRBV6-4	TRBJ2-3	ASSERGGGGTDTQY
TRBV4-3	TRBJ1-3	ASSQDHRAGNIIY
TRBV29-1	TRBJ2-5	SVVTPQGGETQY
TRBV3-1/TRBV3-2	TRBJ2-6	ASSQGRGLGANVLT
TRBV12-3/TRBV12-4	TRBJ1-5	ASSRTGNQPQH
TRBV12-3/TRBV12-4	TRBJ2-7	ASSFSGGYEQY
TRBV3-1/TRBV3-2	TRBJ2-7	ASSQEINRASEQY
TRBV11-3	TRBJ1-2	ASSPEGVYGYT